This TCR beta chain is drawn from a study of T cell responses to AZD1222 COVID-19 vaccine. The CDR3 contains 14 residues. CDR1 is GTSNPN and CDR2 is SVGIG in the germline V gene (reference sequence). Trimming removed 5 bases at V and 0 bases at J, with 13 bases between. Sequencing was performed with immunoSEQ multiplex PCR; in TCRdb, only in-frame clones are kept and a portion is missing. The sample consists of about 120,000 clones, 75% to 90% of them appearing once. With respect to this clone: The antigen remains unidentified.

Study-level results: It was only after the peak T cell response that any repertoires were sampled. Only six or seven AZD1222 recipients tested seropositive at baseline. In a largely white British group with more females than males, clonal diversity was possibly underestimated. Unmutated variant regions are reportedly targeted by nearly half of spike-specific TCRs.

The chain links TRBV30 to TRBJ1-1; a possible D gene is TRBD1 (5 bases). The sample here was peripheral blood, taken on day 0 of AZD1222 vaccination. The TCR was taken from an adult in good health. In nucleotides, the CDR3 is TGTGCCTGGCTCGGGGGTACAATGAACACTGAAGCTTTCTTT. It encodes CAWLGGTMNTEAFF.